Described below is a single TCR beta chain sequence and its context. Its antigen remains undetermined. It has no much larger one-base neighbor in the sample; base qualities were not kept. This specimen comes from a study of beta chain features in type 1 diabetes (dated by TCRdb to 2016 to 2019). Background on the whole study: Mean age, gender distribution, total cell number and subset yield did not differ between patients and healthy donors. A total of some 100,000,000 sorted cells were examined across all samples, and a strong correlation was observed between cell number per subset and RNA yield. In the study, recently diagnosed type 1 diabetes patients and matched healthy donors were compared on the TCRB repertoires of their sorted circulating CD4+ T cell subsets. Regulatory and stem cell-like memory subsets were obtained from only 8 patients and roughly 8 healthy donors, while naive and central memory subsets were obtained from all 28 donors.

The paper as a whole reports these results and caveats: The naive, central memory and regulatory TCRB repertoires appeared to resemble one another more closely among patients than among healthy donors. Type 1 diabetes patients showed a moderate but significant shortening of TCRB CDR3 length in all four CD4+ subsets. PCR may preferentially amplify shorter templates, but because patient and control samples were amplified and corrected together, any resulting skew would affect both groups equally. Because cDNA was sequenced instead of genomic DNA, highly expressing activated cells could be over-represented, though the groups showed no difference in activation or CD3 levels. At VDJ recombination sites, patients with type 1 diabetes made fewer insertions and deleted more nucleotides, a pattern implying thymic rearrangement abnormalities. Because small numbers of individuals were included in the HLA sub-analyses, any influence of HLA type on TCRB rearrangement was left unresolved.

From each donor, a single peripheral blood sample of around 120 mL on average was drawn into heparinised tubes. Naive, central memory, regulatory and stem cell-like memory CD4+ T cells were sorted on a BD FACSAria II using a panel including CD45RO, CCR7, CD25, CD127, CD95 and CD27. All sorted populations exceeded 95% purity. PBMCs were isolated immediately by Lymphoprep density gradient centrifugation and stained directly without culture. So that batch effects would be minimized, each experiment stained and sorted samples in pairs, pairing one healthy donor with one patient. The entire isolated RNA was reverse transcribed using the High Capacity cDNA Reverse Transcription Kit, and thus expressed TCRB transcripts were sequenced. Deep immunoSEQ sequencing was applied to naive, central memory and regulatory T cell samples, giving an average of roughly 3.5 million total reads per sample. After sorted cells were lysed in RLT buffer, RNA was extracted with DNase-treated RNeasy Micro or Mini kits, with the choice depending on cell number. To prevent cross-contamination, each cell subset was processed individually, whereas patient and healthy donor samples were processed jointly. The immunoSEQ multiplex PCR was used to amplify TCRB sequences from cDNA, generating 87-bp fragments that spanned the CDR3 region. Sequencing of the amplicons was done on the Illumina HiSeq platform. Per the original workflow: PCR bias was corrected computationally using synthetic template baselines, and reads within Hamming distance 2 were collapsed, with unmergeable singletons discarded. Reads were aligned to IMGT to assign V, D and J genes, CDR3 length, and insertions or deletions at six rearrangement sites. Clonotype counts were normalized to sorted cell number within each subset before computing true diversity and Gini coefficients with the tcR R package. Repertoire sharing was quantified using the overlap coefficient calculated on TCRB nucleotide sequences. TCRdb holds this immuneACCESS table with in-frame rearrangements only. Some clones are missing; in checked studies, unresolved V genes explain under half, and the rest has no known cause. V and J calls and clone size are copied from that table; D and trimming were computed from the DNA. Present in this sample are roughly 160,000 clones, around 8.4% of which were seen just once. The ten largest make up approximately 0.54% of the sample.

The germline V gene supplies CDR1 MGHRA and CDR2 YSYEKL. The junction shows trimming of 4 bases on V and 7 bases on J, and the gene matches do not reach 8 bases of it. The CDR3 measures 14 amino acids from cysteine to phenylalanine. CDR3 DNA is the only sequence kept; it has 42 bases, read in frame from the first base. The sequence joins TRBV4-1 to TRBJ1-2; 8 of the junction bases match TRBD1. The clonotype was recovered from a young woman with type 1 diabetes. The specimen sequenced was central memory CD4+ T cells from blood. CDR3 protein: CASSRGTGEGGYTF. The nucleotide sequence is TGCGCCAGCAGCCGAGGGACAGGAGAAGGTGGCTACACCTTC.